This T cell receptor (beta chain) is drawn from a study of blood T cell repertoires in COVID-19. Background on the study: The United States, Italy and Spain provided the acute and convalescent COVID-19 samples.

Germline assignment: CDR1 MNHNS and CDR2 SASEGT. V was pared by 1 base and J by 7 bases, with 5 bases of the junction left unmatched. This CDR3 has 15 residues. The authors' processing: Amplification with reference gene primers provided the estimates of nucleated cell counts. The repertoire was sequenced with immunoSEQ multiplex PCR; TCRdb's copy has only in-frame clones and lacks some. That table is the source of V, J and clone size, and D and trimming were worked out from the DNA. The sample contains about 400,000 clones, approximately 91% of which appear only once. The TCR was taken from a woman in her thirties or forties with acute COVID-19. The chain recombines TRBV6-1 with TRBJ1-4; 8 bases agree with TRBD1. Input material: PBMCs or T cells enriched from blood (not recorded which). The CDR3 nucleotides are TGTGCCAGCAGTGAAGTCAGGACAGGGAGTGAAAAACTGTTTTTT. Translation: CASSEVRTGSEKLFF.